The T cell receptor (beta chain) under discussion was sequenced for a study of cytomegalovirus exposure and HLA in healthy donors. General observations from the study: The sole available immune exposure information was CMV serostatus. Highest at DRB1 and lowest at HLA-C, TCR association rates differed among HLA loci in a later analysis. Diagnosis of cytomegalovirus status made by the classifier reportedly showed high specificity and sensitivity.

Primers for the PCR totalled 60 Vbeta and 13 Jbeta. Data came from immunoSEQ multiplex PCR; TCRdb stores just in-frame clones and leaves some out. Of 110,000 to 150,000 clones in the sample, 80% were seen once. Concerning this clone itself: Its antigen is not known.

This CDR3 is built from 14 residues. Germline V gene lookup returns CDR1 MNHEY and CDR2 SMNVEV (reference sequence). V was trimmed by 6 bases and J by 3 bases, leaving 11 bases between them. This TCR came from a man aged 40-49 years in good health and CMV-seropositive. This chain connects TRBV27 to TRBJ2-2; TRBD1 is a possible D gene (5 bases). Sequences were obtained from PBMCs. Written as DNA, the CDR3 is TGTGCCAGCAGCCAGGGAATAGACACCGGGGAGCTGTTTTTT. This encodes CASSQGIDTGELFF.